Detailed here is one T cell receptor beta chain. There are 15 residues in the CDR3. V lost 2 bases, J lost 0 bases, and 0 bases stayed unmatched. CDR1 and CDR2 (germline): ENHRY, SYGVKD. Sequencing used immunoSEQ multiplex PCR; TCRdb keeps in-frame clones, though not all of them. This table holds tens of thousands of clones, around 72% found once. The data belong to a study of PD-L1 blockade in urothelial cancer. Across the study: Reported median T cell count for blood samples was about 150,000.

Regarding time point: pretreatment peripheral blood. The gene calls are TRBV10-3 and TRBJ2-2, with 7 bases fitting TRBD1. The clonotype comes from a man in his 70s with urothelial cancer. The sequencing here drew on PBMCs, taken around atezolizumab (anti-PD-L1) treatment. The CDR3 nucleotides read TGTGCCATCAGTGAGGGGACAGCGAACACCGGGGAGCTGTTTTTT. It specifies CAISEGTANTGELFF.